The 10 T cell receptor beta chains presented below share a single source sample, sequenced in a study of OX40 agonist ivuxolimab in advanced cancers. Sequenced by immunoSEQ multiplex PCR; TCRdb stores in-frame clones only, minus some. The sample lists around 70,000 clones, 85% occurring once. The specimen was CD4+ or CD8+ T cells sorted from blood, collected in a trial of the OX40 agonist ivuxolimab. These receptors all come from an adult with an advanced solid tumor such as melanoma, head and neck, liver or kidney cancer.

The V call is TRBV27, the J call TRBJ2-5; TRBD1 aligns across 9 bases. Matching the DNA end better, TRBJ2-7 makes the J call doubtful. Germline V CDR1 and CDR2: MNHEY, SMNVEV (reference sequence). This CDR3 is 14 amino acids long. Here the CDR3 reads CASRTLGQGYEQYF. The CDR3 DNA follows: TGTGCCAGCAGAACTTTGGGACAGGGTTACGAGCAGTACTTC.

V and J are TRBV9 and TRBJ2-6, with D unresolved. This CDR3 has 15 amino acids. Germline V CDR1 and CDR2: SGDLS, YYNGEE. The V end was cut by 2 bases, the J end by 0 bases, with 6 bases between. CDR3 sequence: CASSVPYSGANVLTF. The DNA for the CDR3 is TGTGCCAGCAGCGTTCCGTACTCTGGGGCCAACGTCCTGACTTTC.

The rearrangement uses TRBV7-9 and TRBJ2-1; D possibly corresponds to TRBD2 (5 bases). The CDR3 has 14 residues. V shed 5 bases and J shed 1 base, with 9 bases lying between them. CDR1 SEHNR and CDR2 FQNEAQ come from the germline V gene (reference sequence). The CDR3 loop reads CASSQEGSYNEQFF. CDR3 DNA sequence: TGTGCCAGCAGCCAAGAGGGTTCCTACAATGAGCAGTTCTTC. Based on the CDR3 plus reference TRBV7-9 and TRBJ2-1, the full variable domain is DTGVSQNPRHKITKRGQNVTFRCDPISEHNRLYWYRQTLGQGPEFLTYFQNEAQLEKSRLLSDRFSAERPKGSFSTLEIQRTEQGDSAMYLCASSQEGSYNEQFFGPGTRLTVL.

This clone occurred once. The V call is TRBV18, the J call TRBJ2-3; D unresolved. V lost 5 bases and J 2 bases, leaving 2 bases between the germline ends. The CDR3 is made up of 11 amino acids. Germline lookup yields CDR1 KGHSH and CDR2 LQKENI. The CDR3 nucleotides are TGTGCCAGCTCAAACACAGATACGCAGTATTTT. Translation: CASSNTDTQYF.

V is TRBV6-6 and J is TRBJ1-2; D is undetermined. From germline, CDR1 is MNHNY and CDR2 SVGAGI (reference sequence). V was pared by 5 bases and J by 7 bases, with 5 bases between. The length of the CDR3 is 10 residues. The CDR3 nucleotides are TGTGCCAGCAGTAACGTTGGCTACACCTTC. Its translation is CASSNVGYTF.

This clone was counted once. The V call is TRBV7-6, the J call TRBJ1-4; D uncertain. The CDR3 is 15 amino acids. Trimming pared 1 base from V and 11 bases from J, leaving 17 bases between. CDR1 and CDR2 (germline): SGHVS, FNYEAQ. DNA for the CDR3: TGTGCCAGCAGCTTAGACCGGGCTGTGGTGGAGAAACTGTTTTTT. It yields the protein CASSLDRAVVEKLFF.

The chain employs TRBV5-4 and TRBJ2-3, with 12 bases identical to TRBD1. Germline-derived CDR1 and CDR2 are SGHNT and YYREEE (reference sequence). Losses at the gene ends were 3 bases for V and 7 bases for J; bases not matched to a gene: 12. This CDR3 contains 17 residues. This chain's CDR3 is CASSSDAGTGGKYTQYF. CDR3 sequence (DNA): TGTGCCAGCAGCTCAGACGCCGGGACAGGGGGCAAGTATACGCAGTATTTT.

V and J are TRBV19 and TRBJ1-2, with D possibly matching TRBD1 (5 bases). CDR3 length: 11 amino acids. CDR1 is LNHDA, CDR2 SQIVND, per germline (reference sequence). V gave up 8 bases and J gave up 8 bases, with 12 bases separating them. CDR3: CASERGLGYTF. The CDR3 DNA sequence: TGTGCCAGTGAGAGGGGACTCGGCTACACCTTC.

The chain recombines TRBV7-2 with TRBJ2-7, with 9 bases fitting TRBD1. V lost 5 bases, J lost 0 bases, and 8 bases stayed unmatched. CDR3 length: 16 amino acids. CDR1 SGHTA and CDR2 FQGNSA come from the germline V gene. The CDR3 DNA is TGTGCCAGCAGCCCCTATAAGGACAGGGGCTCCTACGAGCAGTACTTC. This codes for CASSPYKDRGSYEQYF.

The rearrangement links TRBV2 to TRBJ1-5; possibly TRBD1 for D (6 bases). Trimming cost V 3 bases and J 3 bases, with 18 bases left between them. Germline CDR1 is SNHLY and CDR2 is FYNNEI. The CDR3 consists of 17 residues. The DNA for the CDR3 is TGTGCCAGCAGTGAGGCGGCCAGGGGCCCCCTCAATCAGCCCCAGCATTTT. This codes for CASSEAARGPLNQPQHF.